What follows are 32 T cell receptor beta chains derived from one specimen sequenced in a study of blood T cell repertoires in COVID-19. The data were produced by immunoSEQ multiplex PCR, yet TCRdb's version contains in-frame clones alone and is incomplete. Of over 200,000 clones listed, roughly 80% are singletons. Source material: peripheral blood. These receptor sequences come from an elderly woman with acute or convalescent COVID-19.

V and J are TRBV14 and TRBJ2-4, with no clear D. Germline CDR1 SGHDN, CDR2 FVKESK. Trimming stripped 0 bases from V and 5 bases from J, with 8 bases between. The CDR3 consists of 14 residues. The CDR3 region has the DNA TGTGCCAGCAGCCAAGATGGGCCACAAAACATTCAGTACTTC. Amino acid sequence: CASSQDGPQNIQYF.

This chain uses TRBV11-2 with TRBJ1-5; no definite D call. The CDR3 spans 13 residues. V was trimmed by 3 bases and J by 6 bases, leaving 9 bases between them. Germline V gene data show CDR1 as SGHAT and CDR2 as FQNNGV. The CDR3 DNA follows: TGTGCCAGCAGCTTTTCGGAGACTCAGCCCCAGCATTTT. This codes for CASSFSETQPQHF.

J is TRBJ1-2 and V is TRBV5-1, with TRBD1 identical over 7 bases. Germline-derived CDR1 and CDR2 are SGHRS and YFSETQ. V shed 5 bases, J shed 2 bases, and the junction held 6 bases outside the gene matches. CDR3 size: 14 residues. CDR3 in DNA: TGCGCCAGCAGTTGGGACAGCGCCAACTATGGCTACACCTTC. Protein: CASSWDSANYGYTF.

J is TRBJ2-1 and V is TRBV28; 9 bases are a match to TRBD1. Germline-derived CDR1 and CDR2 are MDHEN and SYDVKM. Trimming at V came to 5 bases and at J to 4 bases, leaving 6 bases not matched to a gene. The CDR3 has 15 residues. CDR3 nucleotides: TGTGCCAGCAGTCGAACAGGGGGCGCGTACAATGAGCAGTTCTTC. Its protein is CASSRTGGAYNEQFF.

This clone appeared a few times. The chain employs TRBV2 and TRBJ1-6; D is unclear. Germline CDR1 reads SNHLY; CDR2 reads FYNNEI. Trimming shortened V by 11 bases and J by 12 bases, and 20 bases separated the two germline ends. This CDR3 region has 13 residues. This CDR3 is CASNLHQPGPLHF. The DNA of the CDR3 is TGTGCCTCCAACCTCCATCAACCGGGACCCCTCCACTTT.

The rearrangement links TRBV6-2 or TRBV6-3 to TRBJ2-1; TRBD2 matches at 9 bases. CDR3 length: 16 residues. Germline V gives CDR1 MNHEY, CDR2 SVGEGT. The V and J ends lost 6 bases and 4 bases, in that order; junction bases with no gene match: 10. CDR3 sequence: CASSQHSGSGYNEQFF. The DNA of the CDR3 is TGTGCCAGCAGCCAACATAGCGGGAGCGGGTACAATGAGCAGTTCTTC.

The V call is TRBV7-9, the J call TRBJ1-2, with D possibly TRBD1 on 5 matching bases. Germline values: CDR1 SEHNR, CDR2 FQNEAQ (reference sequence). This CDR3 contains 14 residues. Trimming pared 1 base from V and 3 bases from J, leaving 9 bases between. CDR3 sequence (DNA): TGTGCCAGCAGCTTAGGCCGGGGGGACTATGGCTACACCTTC. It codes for CASSLGRGDYGYTF.

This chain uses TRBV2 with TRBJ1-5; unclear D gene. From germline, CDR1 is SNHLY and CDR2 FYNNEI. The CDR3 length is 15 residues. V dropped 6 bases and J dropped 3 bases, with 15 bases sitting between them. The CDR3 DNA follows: TGTGCCAGCAGCAGAAGTGACAACAACAATCAGCCCCAGCATTTT. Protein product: CASSRSDNNNQPQHF.

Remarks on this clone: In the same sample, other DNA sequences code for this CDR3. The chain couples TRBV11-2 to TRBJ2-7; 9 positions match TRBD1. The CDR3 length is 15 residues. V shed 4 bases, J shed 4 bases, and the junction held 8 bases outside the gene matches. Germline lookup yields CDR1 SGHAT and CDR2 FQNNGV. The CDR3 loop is CASSSPGQGSYEQYF. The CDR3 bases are TGTGCCAGCAGCTCGCCGGGACAGGGTTCTTACGAGCAGTACTTC.

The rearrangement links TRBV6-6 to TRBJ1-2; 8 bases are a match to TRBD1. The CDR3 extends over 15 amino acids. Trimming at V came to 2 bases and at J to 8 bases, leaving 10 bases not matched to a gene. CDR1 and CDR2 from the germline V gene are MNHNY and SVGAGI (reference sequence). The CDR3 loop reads CASSYNGQGTRGYTF. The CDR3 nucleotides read TGTGCCAGCAGTTACAATGGACAGGGTACAAGAGGCTACACCTTC.

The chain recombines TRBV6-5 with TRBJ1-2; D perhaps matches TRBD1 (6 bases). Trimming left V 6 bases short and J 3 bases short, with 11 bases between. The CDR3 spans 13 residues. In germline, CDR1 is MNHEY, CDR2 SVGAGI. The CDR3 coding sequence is TGTGCCAGCAGCCGTCAGGGGTACTATGGCTACACCTTC. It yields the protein CASSRQGYYGYTF.

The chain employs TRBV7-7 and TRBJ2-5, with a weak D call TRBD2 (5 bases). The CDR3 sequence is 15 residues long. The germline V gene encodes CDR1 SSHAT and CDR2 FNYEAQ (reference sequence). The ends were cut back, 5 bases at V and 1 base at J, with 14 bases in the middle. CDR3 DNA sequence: TGTGCCAGCAGCCAACTAGGACGGCTCCAAGAGACCCAGTACTTC. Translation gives CASSQLGRLQETQYF.

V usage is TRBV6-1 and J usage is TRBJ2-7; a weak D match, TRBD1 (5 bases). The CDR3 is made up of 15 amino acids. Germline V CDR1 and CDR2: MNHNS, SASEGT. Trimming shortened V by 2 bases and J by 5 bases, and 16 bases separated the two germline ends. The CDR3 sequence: CASSEYRAGLHEQYF. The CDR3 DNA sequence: TGTGCCAGCAGTGAATATAGGGCAGGGCTGCACGAGCAGTACTTC.

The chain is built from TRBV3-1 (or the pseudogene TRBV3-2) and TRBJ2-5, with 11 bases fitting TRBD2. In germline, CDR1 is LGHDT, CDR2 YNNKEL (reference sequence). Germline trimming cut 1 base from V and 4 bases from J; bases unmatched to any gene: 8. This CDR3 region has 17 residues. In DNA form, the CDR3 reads TGTGCCAGCAGCCAAGGTTTAGCGGGGGGGCCGGGAGAGACCCAGTACTTC. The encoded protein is CASSQGLAGGPGETQYF.

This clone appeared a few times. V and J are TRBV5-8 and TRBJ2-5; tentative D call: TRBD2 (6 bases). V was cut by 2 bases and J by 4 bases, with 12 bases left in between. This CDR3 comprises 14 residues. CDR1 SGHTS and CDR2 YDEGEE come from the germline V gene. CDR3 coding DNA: TGTGCCAGCAGCTTTGGGGAGGCAGTAGAGACCCAGTACTTC. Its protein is CASSFGEAVETQYF.

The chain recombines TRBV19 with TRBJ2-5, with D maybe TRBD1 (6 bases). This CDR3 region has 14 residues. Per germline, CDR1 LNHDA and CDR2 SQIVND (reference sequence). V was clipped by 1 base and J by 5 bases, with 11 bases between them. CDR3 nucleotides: TGTGCCAGTAGTATAGTAGGGGGAGTGGAGACCCAGTACTTC. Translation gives CASSIVGGVETQYF.

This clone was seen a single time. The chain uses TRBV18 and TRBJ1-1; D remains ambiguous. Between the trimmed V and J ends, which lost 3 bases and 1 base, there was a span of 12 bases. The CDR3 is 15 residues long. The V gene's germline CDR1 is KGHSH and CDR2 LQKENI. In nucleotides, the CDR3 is TGTGCCAGCTCACCCACGGGGATTGGGAACACTGAAGCTTTCTTT. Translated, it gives CASSPTGIGNTEAFF.

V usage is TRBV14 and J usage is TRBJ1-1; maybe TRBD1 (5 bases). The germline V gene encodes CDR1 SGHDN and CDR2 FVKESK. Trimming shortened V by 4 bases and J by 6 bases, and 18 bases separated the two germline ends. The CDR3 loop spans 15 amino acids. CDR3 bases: TGTGCCAGCAGCCCTCGGAAGGGGCGGTTCGCTGAAGCTTTCTTT. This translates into CASSPRKGRFAEAFF.

The CDR3 sequence is CASINQETQYF. CDR3 bases: TGTGCCAGCATCAACCAAGAGACCCAGTACTTC. This rearrangement joins TRBV5-5 to TRBJ2-5, with D unclear. Per germline, CDR1 SGHKS and CDR2 YYEKEE (reference sequence). The CDR3 has 11 residues. With 6 bases removed from V and 0 bases from J, the gap between germline ends came to 3 bases.

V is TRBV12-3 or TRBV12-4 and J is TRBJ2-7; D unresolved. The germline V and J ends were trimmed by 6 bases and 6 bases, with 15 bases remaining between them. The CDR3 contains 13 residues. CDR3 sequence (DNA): TGTGCCAGCAGCTCGACCTTAGCTTCCGAGCAGTACTTC. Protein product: CASSSTLASEQYF.

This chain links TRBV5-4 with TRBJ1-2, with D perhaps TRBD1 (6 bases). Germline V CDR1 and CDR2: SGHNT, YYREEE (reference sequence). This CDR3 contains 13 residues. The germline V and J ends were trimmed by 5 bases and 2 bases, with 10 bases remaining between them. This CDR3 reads CASRPTGNYGYTF. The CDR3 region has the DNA TGTGCCAGCAGACCTACAGGGAACTATGGCTACACCTTC.

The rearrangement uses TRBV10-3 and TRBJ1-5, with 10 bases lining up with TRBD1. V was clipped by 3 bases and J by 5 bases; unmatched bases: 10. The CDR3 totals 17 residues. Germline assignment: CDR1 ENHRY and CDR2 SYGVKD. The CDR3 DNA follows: TGTGCCATCAGTGATTGGACAGGGGGTGGAAGAGATCAGCCCCAGCATTTT. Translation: CAISDWTGGGRDQPQHF.

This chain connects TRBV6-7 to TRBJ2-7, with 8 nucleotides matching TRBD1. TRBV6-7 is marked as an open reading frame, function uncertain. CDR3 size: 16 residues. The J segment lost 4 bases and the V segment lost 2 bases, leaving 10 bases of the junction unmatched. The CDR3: CASSYPPTGESYEQYF. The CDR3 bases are TGTGCCAGCAGTTACCCGCCGACAGGGGAATCTTACGAGCAGTACTTC.

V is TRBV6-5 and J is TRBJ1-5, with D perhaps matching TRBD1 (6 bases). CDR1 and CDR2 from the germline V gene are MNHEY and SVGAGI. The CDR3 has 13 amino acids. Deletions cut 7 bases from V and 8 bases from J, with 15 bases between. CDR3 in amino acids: CASTRDTREPQHF. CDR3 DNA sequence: TGTGCCAGCACCAGGGACACGCGGGAGCCCCAGCATTTT.

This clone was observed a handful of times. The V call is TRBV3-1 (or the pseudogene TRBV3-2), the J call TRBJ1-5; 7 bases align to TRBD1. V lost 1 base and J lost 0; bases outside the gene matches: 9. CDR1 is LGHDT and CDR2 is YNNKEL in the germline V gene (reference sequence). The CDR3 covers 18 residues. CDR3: CASSQGQGGRYSNQPQHF. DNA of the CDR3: TGTGCCAGCAGCCAAGGACAGGGAGGCCGTTATAGCAATCAGCCCCAGCATTTT.

CDR3 in DNA: TGTGCCAGCAGGACTAGCGGGGGGTTGGATACGCAGTATTTT. Translating it yields CASRTSGGLDTQYF. This sequence joins TRBV6-5 and TRBJ2-3, with 13 bases aligning to TRBD2. Germline V gene data show CDR1 as MNHEY and CDR2 as SVGAGI. V dropped 6 bases and J dropped 6; count of bases not matched to a gene: 3. The CDR3 length is 14 residues.

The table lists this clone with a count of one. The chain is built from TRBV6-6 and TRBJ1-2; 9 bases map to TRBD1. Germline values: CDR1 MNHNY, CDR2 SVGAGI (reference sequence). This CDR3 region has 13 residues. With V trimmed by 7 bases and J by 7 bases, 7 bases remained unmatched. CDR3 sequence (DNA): TGTGCCAGCAACACTCCGGACAGGGGTGGCTACACCTTC. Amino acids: CASNTPDRGGYTF.

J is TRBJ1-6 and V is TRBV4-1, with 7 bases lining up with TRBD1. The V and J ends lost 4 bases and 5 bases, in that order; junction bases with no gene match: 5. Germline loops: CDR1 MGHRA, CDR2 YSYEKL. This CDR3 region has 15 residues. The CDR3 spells CASSPPGQNNSPLHF. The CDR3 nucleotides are TGCGCCAGCAGCCCACCGGGACAGAATAATTCACCCCTCCACTTT.

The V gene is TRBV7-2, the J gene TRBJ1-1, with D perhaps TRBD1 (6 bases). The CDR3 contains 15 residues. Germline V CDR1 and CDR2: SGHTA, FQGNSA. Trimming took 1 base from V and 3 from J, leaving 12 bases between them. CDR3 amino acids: CASSLEQQGYTEAFF. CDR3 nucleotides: TGTGCCAGCAGCTTAGAACAACAGGGATACACTGAAGCTTTCTTT.

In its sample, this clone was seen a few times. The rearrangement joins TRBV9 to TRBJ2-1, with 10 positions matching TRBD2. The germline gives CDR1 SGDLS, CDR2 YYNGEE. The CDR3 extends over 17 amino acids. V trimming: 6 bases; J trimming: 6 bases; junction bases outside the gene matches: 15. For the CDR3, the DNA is TGTGCCAGCACCCAGCGGGCTAGCGGGAGTTTAGTCAATGAGCAGTTCTTC. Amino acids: CASTQRASGSLVNEQFF.

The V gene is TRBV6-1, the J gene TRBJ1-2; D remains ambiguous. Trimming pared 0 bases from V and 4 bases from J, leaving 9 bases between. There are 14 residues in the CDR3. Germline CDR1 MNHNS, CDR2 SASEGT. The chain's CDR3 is CASSEAQTVYGYTF. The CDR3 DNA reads TGTGCCAGCAGTGAAGCGCAAACGGTCTATGGCTACACCTTC.

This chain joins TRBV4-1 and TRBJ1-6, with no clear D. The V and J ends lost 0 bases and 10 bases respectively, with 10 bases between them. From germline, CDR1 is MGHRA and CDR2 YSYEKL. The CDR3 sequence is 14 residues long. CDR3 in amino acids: CASSQDAGSSPLHF. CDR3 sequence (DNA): TGCGCCAGCAGCCAAGATGCCGGGAGCTCACCCCTCCACTTT.